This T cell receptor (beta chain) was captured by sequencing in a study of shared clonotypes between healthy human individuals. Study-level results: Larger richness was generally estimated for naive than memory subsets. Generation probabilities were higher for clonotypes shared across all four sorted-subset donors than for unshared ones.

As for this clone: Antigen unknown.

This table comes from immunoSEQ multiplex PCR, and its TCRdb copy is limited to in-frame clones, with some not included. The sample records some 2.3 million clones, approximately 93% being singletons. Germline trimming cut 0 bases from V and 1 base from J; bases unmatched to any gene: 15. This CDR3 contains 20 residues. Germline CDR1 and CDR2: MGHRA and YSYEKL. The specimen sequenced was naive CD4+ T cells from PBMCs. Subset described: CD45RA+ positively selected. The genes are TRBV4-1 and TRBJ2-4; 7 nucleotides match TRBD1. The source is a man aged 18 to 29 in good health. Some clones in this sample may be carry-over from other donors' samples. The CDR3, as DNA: TGCGCCAGCAGCCAAGATTGGCAGGCAGGGACAGTCTGGGCCAAAAACATTCAGTACTTC. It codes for CASSQDWQAGTVWAKNIQYF.